A selection of T cell receptor beta chains follows, all from one sample in a study of OX40 agonist ivuxolimab in advanced cancers. TCRdb keeps only in-frame clones here, not all; method: immunoSEQ multiplex PCR. The sample lists 70,000 to 80,000 clones, around 91% occurring once. The specimen was CD4+ or CD8+ T cells sorted from blood, collected in a trial of the OX40 agonist ivuxolimab. The source is an adult with an advanced solid tumor such as melanoma, head and neck, liver or kidney cancer. CDR3s include the opening cysteine and the closing phenylalanine or tryptophan. A D gene is named only where the DNA matches it firmly. For some rows the clone size is stated as once, few or many, or as a class when expanded; others skip it.

TRBV29-1,.,.,TRBJ1-5,TGCAGCGTTGGGGCCAGAGATCAGCCCCAGCATTTT,CSVGARDQPQHF
TRBV6-8,TRBD1,once,TRBJ1-3,TGTGCCAGCAGTTGGGACAGGGGAAACACCATATATTTT,CASSWDRGNTIYF
TRBV18,.,.,TRBJ1-1,TGTGCCAGCTTAACCGTGAACACTGAAGCTTTCTTT,CASLTVNTEAFF
TRBV11-2,.,once,TRBJ1-1,TGTGCCAGCAGCTTAGGTATGGGCACGGGGACTGAAGCTTTCTTT,CASSLGMGTGTEAFF
TRBV10-1,.,.,TRBJ2-1,TGCGCCAGCAGATCAATCGGGAATCGTAATGAGCAGTTCTTC,CASRSIGNRNEQFF
TRBV18,.,.,TRBJ2-7,TGTGCCAGCTCACCACCGACGCTCCGGGAGCAGTACTTC,CASSPPTLREQYF
TRBV19,TRBD1,.,TRBJ2-2,TGTGCCAGTAGTACCACGACAGGGGTCGGCGGGGAGCTGTTTTTT,CASSTTTGVGGELFF
TRBV5-5,TRBD2,.,TRBJ2-5,TGTGCCAGCAGCCTGGGGGGAGCGGGGACCCAAGAGACCCAGTACTTC,CASSLGGAGTQETQYF
TRBV7-9,.,.,TRBJ1-2,TGTGCCAGCAGCTTAGTAGACGGTGGCTACACCTTC,CASSLVDGGYTF
TRBV11-2,.,.,TRBJ2-3,TGTGCCAGCAGCTTAGGCTCAGGGGGGAGCACAGATACGCAGTATTTT,CASSLGSGGSTDTQYF